These 16 T cell receptor beta chains share one sample of origin, sequenced in a study of blood T cell repertoires in COVID-19. The repertoire was sequenced with immunoSEQ multiplex PCR; TCRdb's copy has only in-frame clones and lacks some. The sample has about 75,000 clones, about 91% seen once; the top ten hold more than 5.5%. The sample was peripheral blood. All receptors derive from a woman between 45 and 60 years old with acute or convalescent COVID-19.

V and J are TRBV2 and TRBJ2-2; D gene uncertain. CDR3 length: 15 residues. CDR1 SNHLY and CDR2 FYNNEI come from the germline V gene. Trimming pared 7 bases from V and 7 bases from J, leaving 19 bases between. The CDR3 region is CASNRVVGSNGELFF. DNA of the CDR3: TGTGCCAGCAATCGCGTAGTCGGGTCGAACGGGGAGCTGTTTTTT.

This chain uses TRBV2 with TRBJ1-5, with D possibly being TRBD1 (6 bases). Germline V CDR1 and CDR2: SNHLY, FYNNEI. Between the trimmed V and J ends, which lost 6 bases and 5 bases, there was a span of 11 bases. CDR3 length: 13 residues. The DNA for the CDR3 is TGTGCCAGCAGCCTGGACAGCCATCAGCCCCAGCATTTT. Protein sequence: CASSLDSHQPQHF.

The rearrangement uses TRBV2 and TRBJ1-1; D gene uncertain. This CDR3 has 16 residues. V was cut by 1 base and J by 2 bases, with 14 bases left in between. Germline assignment: CDR1 SNHLY and CDR2 FYNNEI. In DNA form, the CDR3 reads TGTGCCAGCAGTGAAGTGGTTTACAGACAAAACACTGAAGCTTTCTTT. The encoded protein is CASSEVVYRQNTEAFF.

The V gene is TRBV24-1, the J gene TRBJ1-3, with 7 bases lining up with TRBD1. Germline V gene data show CDR1 as KGHDR and CDR2 as SFDVKD. The CDR3 covers 15 residues. The V segment lost 4 bases and the J segment 2 bases; nucleotides outside the gene matches: 4. CDR3 coding DNA: TGTGCCACCAGTGAGAAAACAGGGGCTGGAAACACCATATATTTT. Encoded protein: CATSEKTGAGNTIYF.

The chain links TRBV30 to TRBJ1-6; TRBD1 matches 7 bases. V was pared by 7 bases and J by 0 bases, with 9 bases of the junction left unmatched. The CDR3 length is 16 residues. Per the germline V gene, CDR1 is GTSNPN and CDR2 is SVGIG (reference sequence). CDR3 nucleotides: TGTGCCTCTCAGGGACAGCAAAGCTCCTATAATTCACCCCTCCACTTT. It translates to CASQGQQSSYNSPLHF.

This sequence joins TRBV28 and TRBJ1-4; 7 nucleotides line up with TRBD1. V shed 6 bases, J shed 8 bases, and the junction held 12 bases outside the gene matches. There are 15 residues in the CDR3. The germline CDR1 and CDR2 sequences are MDHEN and SYDVKM. The CDR3 coding sequence is TGTGCCAGCAGGCGTTTACAGGGGAAGTGGGAAAAACTGTTTTTT. As protein: CASRRLQGKWEKLFF.

J is TRBJ1-5 and V is TRBV6-5, with 11 positions matching TRBD1. V was pared by 4 bases and J by 3 bases, with 5 bases of the junction left unmatched. This CDR3 has 16 residues. The V gene's germline CDR1 is MNHEY and CDR2 SVGAGI. In DNA form, the CDR3 reads TGTGCCAGCAGTTTGGGACAGGGGGAGGACAATCAGCCCCAGCATTTT. Translating it yields CASSLGQGEDNQPQHF.

The V call is TRBV28, the J call TRBJ1-5, with 9 bases matching TRBD1. Germline trimming cut 7 bases from V and 6 bases from J; bases unmatched to any gene: 7. The CDR3 is 14 residues long. Germline V CDR1 and CDR2: MDHEN, SYDVKM. Here the CDR3 DNA reads TGTGCCAGCACCTTGACAGGGGGGGGTCAGCCCCAGCATTTT. Encoded protein: CASTLTGGGQPQHF.

The chain joins TRBV10-3 to TRBJ2-1; D perhaps matches TRBD2 (6 bases). The ends were cut back, 4 bases at V and 3 bases at J, with 16 bases in the middle. CDR3 length equals 16 residues. The germline V gene encodes CDR1 ENHRY and CDR2 SYGVKD. CDR3 in amino acids: CAISGQGTSNYNEQFF. CDR3 sequence (DNA): TGTGCCATCAGTGGGCAAGGGACTTCCAACTACAATGAGCAGTTCTTC.

The chain combines TRBV5-1 with TRBJ2-5; maybe TRBD2 (5 bases). The CDR3 is made up of 13 amino acids. V was trimmed by 5 bases and J by 0 bases, leaving 8 bases between them. CDR1 SGHRS and CDR2 YFSETQ come from the germline V gene. This CDR3 reads CASRTGNQETQYF. CDR3 bases: TGCGCCAGCAGGACGGGAAACCAAGAGACCCAGTACTTC.

Concerning this clone itself: The same CDR3 also results from other DNA sequences found in this sample. The genes are TRBV5-4 and TRBJ2-5, with D maybe TRBD1 (6 bases). Germline V lookup: CDR1 SGHNT, CDR2 YYREEE (reference sequence). CDR3 length equals 13 residues. Trimming left V 4 bases short and J 2 bases short, with 9 bases between. CDR3 bases: TGTGCCAGCAGCCCTGGACAGCAAGAGACCCAGTACTTC. This codes for CASSPGQQETQYF.

This clone appeared a few times. The rearrangement uses TRBV28 and TRBJ1-2; 11 bases align to TRBD1. The CDR3 consists of 13 residues. The ends lost 3 bases at V and 8 bases at J; junction bases unmatched: 2. Germline CDR1 reads MDHEN; CDR2 reads SYDVKM. The CDR3 sequence is CASSLGTGGGYTF. CDR3 nucleotide sequence: TGTGCCAGCAGTTTGGGGACAGGGGGAGGCTACACCTTC.

This CDR3 reads CATSRGTGGRAGELFF. Here the CDR3 DNA reads TGTGCCACCAGCAGGGGGACAGGGGGAAGGGCCGGGGAGCTGTTTTTT. The chain combines TRBV15 with TRBJ2-2; the match to TRBD1 covers 11 bases. CDR1 is LNHNV, CDR2 YYDKDF, per germline (reference sequence). With V trimmed by 3 bases and J by 6 bases, 6 bases remained unmatched. CDR3 size: 16 residues.

This chain links TRBV2 with TRBJ1-1, with a tentative D call TRBD1 (6 bases). The V gene lost 3 bases and the J gene lost 6 bases, with 17 bases spanning the gap. CDR1 is SNHLY and CDR2 is FYNNEI in the germline V gene. CDR3 size: 15 residues. Here the CDR3 reads CASSDGGGMGAEAFF. CDR3 sequence (DNA): TGTGCCAGCAGTGATGGGGGGGGCATGGGCGCTGAAGCTTTCTTT.

The chain combines TRBV28 with TRBJ2-5; 8 positions match TRBD2. After removal of 6 bases from V and 2 bases from J, the junction contained 11 bases not matched to a gene. Per the germline V gene, CDR1 is MDHEN and CDR2 is SYDVKM. CDR3 size: 16 residues. The CDR3: CASRTEASGQQETQYF. CDR3 sequence (DNA): TGTGCCAGCAGAACTGAGGCTAGCGGGCAACAAGAGACCCAGTACTTC.

The J gene is TRBJ2-2, the V gene TRBV5-1, with TRBD1 identical over 7 bases. The CDR3 has 15 amino acids. The germline gives CDR1 SGHRS, CDR2 YFSETQ. J lost 1 base, V lost 4 bases, and 4 bases had no gene match. The CDR3 DNA reads as TGCGCCAGCAGCATGGGACAGAGGAACACCGGGGAGCTGTTTTTT. This gives the protein CASSMGQRNTGELFF.